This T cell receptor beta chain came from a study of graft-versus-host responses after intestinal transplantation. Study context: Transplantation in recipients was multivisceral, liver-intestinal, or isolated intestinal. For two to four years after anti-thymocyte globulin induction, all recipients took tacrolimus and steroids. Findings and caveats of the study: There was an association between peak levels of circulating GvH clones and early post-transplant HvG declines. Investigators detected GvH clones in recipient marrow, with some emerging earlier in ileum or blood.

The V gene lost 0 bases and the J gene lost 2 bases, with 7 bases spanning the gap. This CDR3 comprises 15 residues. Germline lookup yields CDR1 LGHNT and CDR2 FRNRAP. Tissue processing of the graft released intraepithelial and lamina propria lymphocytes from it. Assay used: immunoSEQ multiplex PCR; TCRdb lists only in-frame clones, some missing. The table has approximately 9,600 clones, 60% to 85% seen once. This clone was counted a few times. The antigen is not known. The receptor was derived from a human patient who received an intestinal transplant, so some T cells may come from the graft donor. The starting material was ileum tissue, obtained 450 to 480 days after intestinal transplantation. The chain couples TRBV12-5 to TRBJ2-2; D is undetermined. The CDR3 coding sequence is TGTGCTAGTGGTTTGGTACAAAAAAACACCGGGGAGCTGTTTTTT. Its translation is CASGLVQKNTGELFF.